The next 6 T cell receptor beta chains were all read from a single sample in a study of naive and memory T cell subsets. Two oligonucleotides, mixed equimolar, formed the beta constant-region primer covering TRBC1 and TRBC2. Four rounds of PCR amplified the ligated cDNA using nested alpha and beta constant-region primers plus SP2. Using its own MiXCR run on the UMI-ligation and nested PCR reads, TCRdb lists one record per CDR3 protein. This sample has over 65,000 distinct CDR3 sequences; about 10% occur once, and the top ten carry approximately 1.1%. Sequencing input: naive CD8+ T cells from blood. The receptors come from a human donor in good health.

This clonotype was recorded many times. V gene TRBV6-1 combines with J gene TRBJ2-1; 8 nucleotides match TRBD2. V was clipped by 1 base and J by 10 bases; unmatched bases: 3. In germline, CDR1 is MNHNS, CDR2 SASEGT. The CDR3 extends over 13 amino acids. The CDR3 is CASSEGSGDEQFF. CDR3 sequence (DNA): TGTGCCAGCAGTGAAGGTAGCGGGGACGAGCAGTTCTTC.

This sequence joins TRBV7-9 and TRBJ2-2, with 8 bases fitting TRBD1. Germline CDR1 reads SEHNR; CDR2 reads FQNEAQ (reference sequence). V shed 6 bases, J shed 4 bases, and the junction held 13 bases outside the gene matches. The CDR3 contains 17 residues. The DNA of the CDR3 is TGTGCCAGCAGGCCCATCGTCAGGGGGCGTATCACCGGGGAGCTGTTTTTT. This gives the protein CASRPIVRGRITGELFF.

This clonotype was seen a few times. J is TRBJ1-6 and V is TRBV27, with a possible D match to TRBD1 (6 bases). This CDR3 comprises 13 residues. Per the germline V gene, CDR1 is MNHEY and CDR2 is SMNVEV (reference sequence). The V end was cut by 8 bases, the J end by 7 bases, with 12 bases between. The CDR3 region is CASGTGYNSPLHF. Written as DNA, the CDR3 is TGTGCCAGCGGAACAGGGTACAATTCACCCCTCCACTTT.

V usage is TRBV9 and J usage is TRBJ2-5; D uncertain. Germline lookup yields CDR1 SGDLS and CDR2 YYNGEE. V lost 3 bases and J lost 3, with 6 bases in between. This CDR3 is 12 amino acids long. CDR3 coding DNA: TGTGCCAGCAGCGAGACGGAAGAGACCCAGTACTTC. Translating gives CASSETEETQYF.

This clonotype was detected a few times. CDR3 bases: TGTGCCACCAGCAGCTCTGGGGGGTTGGGAGAGACCCAGTACTTC. It translates to CATSSSGGLGETQYF. J is TRBJ2-5 and V is TRBV15, with a weak D call TRBD2 (6 bases). From germline, CDR1 is LNHNV and CDR2 YYDKDF (reference sequence). The V and J ends lost 3 bases and 4 bases respectively, with 15 bases between them. This CDR3 has 15 amino acids.

V usage is TRBV2 and J usage is TRBJ2-3, with D uncertain. CDR3 size: 16 residues. The germline V and J ends were trimmed by 10 bases and 2 bases, with 22 bases remaining between them. Germline V gene lookup returns CDR1 SNHLY and CDR2 FYNNEI. CDR3 in DNA: TGTGCCATCATCATCCGCAGAATGGACCCCACAGATACGCAGTATTTT. Translated: CAIIIRRMDPTDTQYF.